Listed below are T cell receptor beta chains from one sample, sequenced in a study of T cell changes during pregnancy in multiple sclerosis. Here immunoSEQ multiplex PCR was the method, and the copy in TCRdb shows in-frame clones only, minus some. Among 98,000 or so clones listed, roughly 92% were seen once. Material: peripheral blood, obtained after pregnancy. These receptors all stem from a female donor with multiple sclerosis, enrolled in a pregnancy study. Each CDR3 is given with its conserved first and last residue. Fields, in order: V gene, clone size, D gene, J gene, CDR3 protein. The D gene is left open where the match is weak. Size tells how often a clone was seen (once, few, many) or the class of an expanded clone, and some rows leave it out.

v_call: TRBV9
clone_size: few
d_call: TRBD2
j_call: TRBJ2-7
cdr3_aa: CASSPLGLHREEQYF

v_call: TRBV7-9
clone_size: once
d_call: TRBD1
j_call: TRBJ1-2
cdr3_aa: CASSLEGTVLNYGYTF

v_call: TRBV30
clone_size: .
d_call: .
j_call: TRBJ2-2
cdr3_aa: CAWSRGPNTGELFF

v_call: TRBV4-2
clone_size: few
d_call: .
j_call: TRBJ1-1
cdr3_aa: CASSQSGIADDTEAFF

v_call: TRBV29-1
clone_size: .
d_call: TRBD2
j_call: TRBJ2-1
cdr3_aa: CSVVSPGTSGNYNEQFF

v_call: TRBV11-2
clone_size: .
d_call: .
j_call: TRBJ1-1
cdr3_aa: CASRAPVRDTEAFF

v_call: TRBV5-8
clone_size: .
d_call: .
j_call: TRBJ1-2
cdr3_aa: CASRDRRHYGYTF

v_call: TRBV11-2
clone_size: .
d_call: .
j_call: TRBJ2-7
cdr3_aa: CASSLFGGAHYEQYF

v_call: TRBV28
clone_size: .
d_call: .
j_call: TRBJ1-5
cdr3_aa: CASTLGSGYRAAQHF

v_call: TRBV19
clone_size: .
d_call: .
j_call: TRBJ2-7
cdr3_aa: CASSVRQSVSSYEQYF

v_call: TRBV5-4
clone_size: .
d_call: .
j_call: TRBJ2-7
cdr3_aa: CASSQGPGFYEQYF

v_call: TRBV5-1
clone_size: .
d_call: .
j_call: TRBJ1-1
cdr3_aa: CASRIGTMNTEAFF

v_call: TRBV4-1
clone_size: .
d_call: .
j_call: TRBJ1-6
cdr3_aa: CASSPAGGFNSPLHF

v_call: TRBV27
clone_size: once
d_call: .
j_call: TRBJ2-1
cdr3_aa: CASSFIADEQFF

v_call: TRBV4-1
clone_size: .
d_call: TRBD1
j_call: TRBJ1-1
cdr3_aa: CASSRDDRVEAFF

v_call: TRBV13
clone_size: .
d_call: TRBD2
j_call: TRBJ2-7
cdr3_aa: CASSPRGSGTGQYF

v_call: TRBV28
clone_size: .
d_call: .
j_call: TRBJ1-3
cdr3_aa: CASSLSRVGGNTIYF

v_call: TRBV5-1
clone_size: .
d_call: TRBD1
j_call: TRBJ1-1
cdr3_aa: CASSPAGQGITEAFF

v_call: TRBV5-1
clone_size: .
d_call: TRBD2
j_call: TRBJ2-5
cdr3_aa: CASSREGVETQYF

v_call: TRBV19
clone_size: .
d_call: .
j_call: TRBJ1-1
cdr3_aa: CASSPHLNTEAFF

v_call: TRBV5-4
clone_size: .
d_call: TRBD1
j_call: TRBJ2-2
cdr3_aa: CASSHRGKSNTGELFF

v_call: TRBV4-1
clone_size: once
d_call: TRBD1
j_call: TRBJ2-1
cdr3_aa: CASSQTPGTGFSNEQFF

v_call: TRBV7-8
clone_size: .
d_call: .
j_call: TRBJ1-5
cdr3_aa: CASSPRTSQPQHF

v_call: TRBV19
clone_size: .
d_call: TRBD1
j_call: TRBJ2-7
cdr3_aa: CASSSSRQGRYEQYF

v_call: TRBV19
clone_size: once
d_call: .
j_call: TRBJ2-3
cdr3_aa: CASSIGRGIPTQYF

v_call: TRBV7-2
clone_size: .
d_call: .
j_call: TRBJ2-6
cdr3_aa: CASSSVSRAGANVLTF

v_call: TRBV27
clone_size: .
d_call: .
j_call: TRBJ2-3
cdr3_aa: CASTPLGSSTDTQYF

v_call: TRBV6-1
clone_size: .
d_call: .
j_call: TRBJ2-7
cdr3_aa: CATERTYDYEQYF

v_call: TRBV6-1
clone_size: .
d_call: .
j_call: TRBJ1-5
cdr3_aa: CASSERQGLVNQPQHF

v_call: TRBV5-1
clone_size: .
d_call: .
j_call: TRBJ1-4
cdr3_aa: CASSSDSTNEKLFF

v_call: TRBV25-1
clone_size: .
d_call: .
j_call: TRBJ2-7
cdr3_aa: CASSDRGTYEQYF

v_call: TRBV15
clone_size: .
d_call: TRBD1
j_call: TRBJ2-1
cdr3_aa: CATSSVGQGVFGEQFF

v_call: TRBV5-4
clone_size: .
d_call: .
j_call: TRBJ2-7
cdr3_aa: CASSLGQGSTYEQYF

v_call: TRBV7-7
clone_size: .
d_call: TRBD1
j_call: TRBJ2-5
cdr3_aa: CASSLNRGLQETQYF

v_call: TRBV19
clone_size: .
d_call: .
j_call: TRBJ2-7
cdr3_aa: CASSAGNSYEQYF

v_call: TRBV28
clone_size: .
d_call: .
j_call: TRBJ1-2
cdr3_aa: CASRSGQSNYGYTF

v_call: TRBV7-2
clone_size: .
d_call: .
j_call: TRBJ1-5
cdr3_aa: CASSLGAGIDQPQHF

v_call: TRBV9
clone_size: .
d_call: .
j_call: TRBJ1-5
cdr3_aa: CASSVGQGDQPQHF

v_call: TRBV21-1
clone_size: .
d_call: .
j_call: TRBJ2-3
cdr3_aa: CASSKTGASTDTQYF

v_call: TRBV28
clone_size: .
d_call: .
j_call: TRBJ1-3
cdr3_aa: CASSFFGAGNTIYF

v_call: TRBV5-1
clone_size: once
d_call: .
j_call: TRBJ2-4
cdr3_aa: CASSLDIRGIAKNIQYF